The source of this T cell receptor beta chain is a study of cytomegalovirus exposure and HLA in healthy donors. V was shortened by 6 bases and J by 1 base, with 17 bases between the two germline ends. CDR1 is LNHDA, CDR2 SQIVND, per germline (reference sequence). The CDR3 sequence is 16 residues long. Study outcomes and limitations: Fewer N-insertions (relative to the approximately 670-donor mean) were reportedly seen in an Asian-associated ancestry cluster in a later analysis.

In regard to this clone: Its target is unknown.

The study ran its PCR with 60 Vbeta and 13 Jbeta primers. The repertoire was sequenced with immunoSEQ multiplex PCR; TCRdb's copy has only in-frame clones and lacks some. This table holds more than 140,000 clones, under 70% found once. Sequencing input: PBMCs. The sequence was collected from a woman in her 30s in good health and CMV-seropositive. The rearrangement uses TRBV19 and TRBJ2-3; tentatively, D is TRBD2 (5 bases). The CDR3 loop reads CASSSQAGGGTDTQYF. The CDR3 region has the DNA TGTGCCAGTAGCTCCCAGGCGGGTGGCGGCACAGATACGCAGTATTTT.